This TCR beta chain is drawn from a study of cytomegalovirus exposure and HLA in healthy donors. This CDR3 is built from 15 residues. Losses at the gene ends were 5 bases for V and 2 bases for J; bases not matched to a gene: 8. The germline V gene encodes CDR1 MNHNS and CDR2 SASEGT. 13 Jbeta primers and 60 Vbeta primers were used for the PCR. Generated by immunoSEQ multiplex PCR, the TCRdb table keeps only in-frame clones and is missing some. Of about 190,000 clones listed, over 70% are singletons. The sequence came from a woman under 30 in good health and CMV-seronegative. Sequencing used PBMCs. The chain employs TRBV6-1 and TRBJ2-7; 8 bases line up with TRBD1. CDR3 in DNA: TGTGCCAGCAGTTTAACACAGGGGGTAGCCTACGAGCAGTACTTC. Protein: CASSLTQGVAYEQYF.